The rows below give T cell receptor beta chains drawn from one sample of a study of CD8 T cells in Susac syndrome. A single record per CDR3 protein comes from TCRdb applying MiXCR to the immunoSEQ multiplex PCR reads. The sample yields a few hundred thousand distinct CDR3 sequences, roughly 90% seen once. Material: CD8+ T cells from PBMCs. These receptors came from a human donor with multiple sclerosis. CDR3s include the opening cysteine and the closing phenylalanine or tryptophan. The D gene is left open where the match is weak. For some rows the clone size is stated as once, few or many, or as a class when expanded; others skip it.

cdr3_aa cdr3_nt j_call v_call clone_size d_call
CATSAGAHTYNEQFF TGTGCCACCAGTGCAGGGGCACATACCTACAATGAGCAGTTCTTC TRBJ2-1 TRBV24-1 - -
CASSLGDTTEAFF TGTGCCAGCAGCCTTGGTGATACCACTGAAGCTTTCTTT TRBJ1-1 TRBV5-5 - -
CASSLVTRGEDYTF TGTGCCAGCAGCTTGGTGACAAGGGGAGAGGACTACACCTTC TRBJ1-2 TRBV5-4 few -
CSARNLQSSYEQYF TGCAGTGCTAGGAATTTGCAGAGCTCCTACGAGCAGTACTTC TRBJ2-7 TRBV20-1 - -
CASSLARNYGYTF TGTGCCAGCAGTTTAGCCCGTAACTATGGCTACACCTTC TRBJ1-2 TRBV27 once -
CASRRSSSMNTEAFF TGTGCCAGCAGGAGGAGTAGCAGCATGAACACTGAAGCTTTCTTT TRBJ1-1 TRBV9 - -
CASSQEYRGGLQETQYF TGCGCCAGCAGCCAAGAGTACAGGGGTGGACTACAAGAGACCCAGTACTTC TRBJ2-5 TRBV4-3 - -
CATSHLVQGRETQYF TGTGCCACCAGTCATTTGGTACAGGGGCGAGAGACCCAGTACTTC TRBJ2-5 TRBV24-1 - TRBD1
CASSLHPSSYNEQFF TGTGCCAGCAGCTTGCATCCGAGCTCCTACAATGAGCAGTTCTTC TRBJ2-1 TRBV7-2 - -
CSVVQGQGYTF TGCAGCGTTGTGCAGGGGCAGGGCTACACCTTC TRBJ1-2 TRBV29-1 - -
CSVSGGADYEQYF TGCAGCGTCTCTGGGGGGGCTGACTACGAGCAGTACTTC TRBJ2-7 TRBV29-1 - -
CASSGELAGDDTQYF TGTGCCAGCAGCGGTGAACTAGCGGGAGATGATACGCAGTATTTT TRBJ2-3 TRBV9 - TRBD2
CASSSQAAPRTGELFF TGTGCCAGCAGCTCTCAAGCGGCCCCGAGGACCGGGGAGCTGTTTTTT TRBJ2-2 TRBV13 once -
CASSEGPSGEQYF TGTGCCAGCAGTGAAGGGCCTAGCGGGGAGCAGTACTTC TRBJ2-7 TRBV6-1 once TRBD2
CSVSVDAGELFF TGCAGCGTCTCGGTTGACGCCGGGGAGCTGTTTTTT TRBJ2-2 TRBV29-1 - -
CSGLGTGVGVRTEAFF TGCAGCGGCCTTGGGACAGGAGTGGGGGTACGGACTGAAGCTTTCTTT TRBJ1-1 TRBV29-1 once TRBD1
CASSTSGVGNQPQHF TGTGCCAGCAGTACCTCAGGGGTCGGAAATCAGCCCCAGCATTTT TRBJ1-5 TRBV6-2/TRBV6-3 once -
CASSLVLSATEAFF TGTGCCAGCAGCTTAGTTCTGTCGGCCACTGAAGCTTTCTTT TRBJ1-1 TRBV7-9 - -
CASSPLTGGNTEAFF TGTGCCAGCAGCCCTCTGACAGGGGGCAACACTGAAGCTTTCTTT TRBJ1-1 TRBV7-9 few TRBD1
CASNSGSIYYGYTF TGTGCCAGCAACTCGGGGTCTATCTACTATGGCTACACCTTC TRBJ1-2 TRBV6-2/TRBV6-3 - -
CASRPVEGVGEAFF TGTGCCAGCAGGCCTGTTGAGGGTGTTGGCGAAGCTTTCTTT TRBJ1-1 TRBV6-4 - -
CASSLVGNSYNEQFF TGTGCCAGCAGCTTAGTTGGGAACTCCTACAATGAGCAGTTCTTC TRBJ2-1 TRBV11-1 - -
CASSYQGNLQPQHF TGTGCCAGCAGTTACCAGGGAAATCTTCAGCCCCAGCATTTT TRBJ1-5 TRBV12-3/TRBV12-4 - -
CASSFGGKETQYF TGTGCCAGCAGCTTTGGAGGGAAAGAGACCCAGTACTTC TRBJ2-5 TRBV7-3 - -
CASSIGYRDKGGYTF TGTGCCAGTAGTATCGGTTACCGGGACAAAGGTGGCTACACCTTC TRBJ1-2 TRBV19 - -
CASSYGGAEAFF TGTGCCAGCAGTTATGGGGGTGCTGAAGCTTTCTTT TRBJ1-1 TRBV6-6 - -
CATSRGGSGYHGELFF TGTGCCACCAGCAGGGGTGGTAGCGGTTATCACGGGGAGCTGTTTTTT TRBJ2-2 TRBV15 - -
CSVEWREGYNEQFF TGCAGCGTTGAGTGGCGGGAGGGGTACAATGAGCAGTTCTTC TRBJ2-1 TRBV29-1 - TRBD2
CASSRRGGVSYNEQFF TGTGCCAGCAGCCGACGTGGCGGGGTCTCCTACAATGAGCAGTTCTTC TRBJ2-1 TRBV13 once -
CASSIEDRGFGPTEKLFF TGTGCCAGTAGTATCGAGGACAGGGGATTTGGCCCGACTGAAAAACTGTTTTTT TRBJ1-4 TRBV19 - TRBD1
CASSSVDGGDTQYF TGTGCCAGCAGCTCGGTTGACGGGGGGGATACGCAGTATTTT TRBJ2-3 TRBV7-9 - TRBD2
CASSSPARGKENTEAFF TGTGCCAGCAGCTCGCCGGCCCGTGGCAAAGAAAACACTGAAGCTTTCTTT TRBJ1-1 TRBV7-9 - -
CASSLVGGNQPQHF TGTGCCAGCAGCTTAGTTGGAGGCAATCAGCCCCAGCATTTT TRBJ1-5 TRBV7-9 few -
CASSVARGTEQYF TGTGCCAGCAGCGTAGCTCGGGGAACCGAGCAGTACTTC TRBJ2-7 TRBV9 - -
CASSVGASTLDNEQFF TGTGCCAGCAGCGTAGGGGCGTCCACCCTCGATAATGAGCAGTTCTTC TRBJ2-1 TRBV9 - -